These T cell receptor beta chains were read from a single sample in a study of T cell repertoires in cytomegalovirus infection. Antigens of these TCRs are unknown. One entry per CDR3 protein, called by TCRdb with MiXCR from the reads. The sample contains approximately 600,000 distinct CDR3 sequences, under 45% of which appear only once. This specimen consisted of cultured PBMCs, obtained from culture after CMV antigen stimulation. Receptor source: a human donor in good health (CMV status not recorded). Some clones in this sample may be carry-over from other donors' samples. Both conserved end residues are part of each CDR3. The D gene is left open where the match is weak. Clone size is given for some rows only: seen once, a few or many times, or a class if the clone is expanded.

clone size	J gene	D gene	V gene	CDR3 protein	CDR3 DNA
few	TRBJ1-5	TRBD1	TRBV7-8	CASSVTGGYHQPQHF	TGTGCCAGCAGCGTGACAGGGGGTTATCATCAGCCCCAGCATTTT
-	TRBJ2-2	TRBD2	TRBV7-8	CASSLRGTSGRAHTGELFF	TGTGCCAGCAGCTTGAGGGGGACTAGCGGGAGGGCCCACACCGGGGAGCTGTTTTTT
few	TRBJ2-7	TRBD1	TRBV12-3/TRBV12-4	CASMTTGINEQYF	TGTGCCAGCATGACGACAGGGATCAACGAGCAGTACTTC
-	TRBJ2-1	TRBD2	TRBV5-5	CASSLGLATSYNEQFF	TGTGCCAGCAGCTTGGGACTAGCTACCTCCTACAATGAGCAGTTCTTC
-	TRBJ2-3	-	TRBV7-2	CASSLALGSPEKYTQYF	TGTGCCAGCAGCTTAGCGCTGGGGTCCCCGGAGAAATATACGCAGTATTTT
few	TRBJ2-7	TRBD2	TRBV27	CASSSLTGLPYSYEQYF	TGTGCCAGCAGTTCCCTAACGGGACTACCGTACTCCTACGAGCAGTACTTC
few	TRBJ1-5	TRBD1	TRBV27	CASSLSGGAQPQHF	TGTGCCAGCAGTTTATCAGGGGGCGCTCAGCCCCAGCATTTT
-	TRBJ2-3	-	TRBV2	CATYEGGSAQYF	TGTGCCACCTATGAGGGGGGTTCCGCGCAGTATTTT
-	TRBJ2-1	TRBD2	TRBV7-9	CASSLGYSGGEQFF	TGTGCCAGCAGCTTAGGTTATAGCGGGGGTGAGCAGTTCTTC
-	TRBJ2-7	-	TRBV6-8	CASSFNRTNEQYF	TGTGCCAGCAGTTTCAACAGGACCAACGAGCAGTACTTC
few	TRBJ1-6	-	TRBV2	CASSQNTGFYSPLHF	TGTGCCAGCAGTCAAAACACAGGGTTTTATTCACCCCTCCACTTT
few	TRBJ1-2	-	TRBV27	CASRSDTFRAGAGYTF	TGTGCCAGCAGGTCGGACACTTTTAGAGCCGGCGCTGGCTACACCTTC
-	TRBJ1-5	-	TRBV11-2	CASSPHEGENQPQHF	TGTGCCAGCAGCCCACACGAAGGGGAAAATCAGCCCCAGCATTTT
few	TRBJ1-5	TRBD1	TRBV6-1	CASSKTDRGRTRNQPQHF	TGTGCCAGCAGCAAAACGGACAGGGGGCGAACCCGCAATCAGCCCCAGCATTTT
-	TRBJ1-3	-	TRBV5-6	CVSSASPSGSGNTIYF	TGTGTCAGCAGCGCATCTCCCTCAGGCAGTGGAAACACCATATATTTT
few	TRBJ2-7	-	TRBV7-2	CASRHQGPPYEQYF	TGTGCCAGCCGGCACCAGGGGCCTCCCTACGAGCAGTACTTC
-	TRBJ2-1	-	TRBV7-3	CASSLAGAPTNEQFF	TGTGCCAGCAGCTTAGCAGGGGCTCCTACCAATGAGCAGTTCTTC
-	TRBJ1-1	-	TRBV5-5	CASSWGWEMNTEAFF	TGTGCCAGCAGCTGGGGGTGGGAGATGAACACTGAAGCTTTCTTT
few	TRBJ1-6	-	TRBV28	CASSFQRRENSPLHF	TGTGCCAGCAGTTTCCAACGACGGGAAAATTCACCCCTCCACTTT
few	TRBJ1-1	-	TRBV29-1	CSVDAGGGTEAFF	TGCAGCGTTGACGCAGGCGGGGGGACTGAAGCTTTCTTT
-	TRBJ1-2	-	TRBV6-5	CASSYSKLIANYGYTF	TGTGCCAGCAGTTACTCGAAACTTATAGCTAACTATGGCTACACCTTC
-	TRBJ2-1	-	TRBV28	CASSPVVGYSYNEQFF	TGTGCCAGCAGTCCTGTGGTTGGTTACTCCTACAATGAGCAGTTCTTC
-	TRBJ2-7	-	TRBV7-2	CASSSITSYEQYF	TGTGCCAGCAGCTCGATTACCTCCTACGAGCAGTACTTC
many	TRBJ2-2	-	TRBV9	CASSVDMGNTGELFF	TGTGCCAGCAGCGTAGATATGGGAAACACCGGGGAGCTGTTTTTT
many	TRBJ1-1	-	TRBV7-6	CASTPGPGGGTEAFF	TGTGCCAGCACCCCCGGACCGGGAGGAGGCACTGAAGCTTTCTTT
few	TRBJ1-2	-	TRBV7-2	CASAYGGAYGYTF	TGTGCCAGCGCATACGGGGGTGCCTATGGCTACACCTTC
-	TRBJ1-2	-	TRBV7-8	CASSTLSGWGFRGYTF	TGTGCCAGCAGCACCCTGTCGGGGTGGGGGTTTCGGGGCTACACCTTC
-	TRBJ1-6	-	TRBV14	CASSQTPGGASPLHF	TGTGCCAGCAGCCAAACCCCCGGGGGCGCATCACCCCTCCACTTT
-	TRBJ2-7	-	TRBV7-2	CASSLRGSSEYEQYF	TGTGCCAGCAGCTTACGGGGTAGCTCCGAGTACGAGCAGTACTTC
-	TRBJ2-7	-	TRBV4-3	CASSQQAGYEQYF	TGCGCCAGCAGCCAACAGGCGGGTTACGAGCAGTACTTC
many	TRBJ1-2	TRBD1	TRBV7-2	CASSPSPGTDPIGTF	TGTGCCAGCAGCCCCTCCCCCGGGACAGACCCTATTGGGACCTTC
once	TRBJ1-1	-	TRBV25-1	CASIQGPSNTEAFF	TGTGCCAGCATACAGGGCCCGTCGAACACTGAAGCTTTCTTT
-	TRBJ2-7	-	TRBV6-2/TRBV6-3	CASKDRIVEQYF	TGTGCCAGCAAGGATAGAATTGTCGAGCAGTACTTC
few	TRBJ2-1	-	TRBV19	CASSPPVRAGRYNEQFF	TGTGCCAGTAGTCCGCCGGTCAGAGCCGGGCGCTACAATGAGCAGTTCTTC
few	TRBJ1-5	-	TRBV15	CATSRDLRSNQPQHF	TGTGCCACCAGCAGAGATTTGCGTAGCAATCAGCCCCAGCATTTT
-	TRBJ2-3	-	TRBV12-3/TRBV12-4	CASSPDWPYTDTQYF	TGTGCCAGCAGTCCGGACTGGCCTTACACAGATACGCAGTATTTT
once	TRBJ1-5	TRBD1	TRBV7-2	CASSSGQGNNRPQHF	TGTGCCAGCAGTTCGGGACAGGGAAACAATCGGCCCCAGCATTTT
once	TRBJ2-1	-	TRBV7-4	CASSLGFSRTYNEQFF	TGTGCCAGCAGCCTAGGGTTCAGCAGGACGTACAATGAGCAGTTCTTC
many	TRBJ1-2	-	TRBV7-2	CASSFRWKGYGYTF	TGTGCCAGCAGCTTTCGCTGGAAAGGCTATGGCTACACCTTC
-	TRBJ1-1	-	TRBV6-2/TRBV6-3	CASRPTVNTEAFF	TGTGCCAGCAGACCGACAGTGAACACTGAAGCTTTCTTT
-	TRBJ1-2	-	TRBV4-2	CASSQENRGNYGYTF	TGTGCCAGCAGCCAAGAAAACCGGGGCAACTATGGCTACACCTTC
few	TRBJ1-2	-	TRBV20-1	CSARDLFEGFPYYGYTF	TGCAGTGCTAGAGATCTTTTCGAAGGGTTCCCATACTATGGCTACACCTTC